This TCR beta chain was profiled in a study of cytomegalovirus exposure and HLA in healthy donors. Study-level findings and limits: 16,951 TCR beta sequences were associated with HLA alleles at 0.05 false discovery rate in a later analysis. DRB1 showed the most TCR associations and HLA-C the fewest in a later analysis, as rates varied by HLA locus.

About this clone itself: Its matching antigen is unknown.

Healthy donors of bone marrow made up the group. PCR used 60 Vbeta primers and 13 Jbeta primers. Only in-frame clones appear in the TCRdb table, and some are missing; sequencing was by immunoSEQ multiplex PCR. The table shows around 210,000 clones, with about 88% occurring only once. Sequencing was done on a sample of PBMCs. This receptor was taken from a girl aged 2 to 9 in good health and CMV-seronegative.

CDR3: CAWRGGQGTKQYF. The CDR3 nucleotides read TGTGCCTGGAGGGGGGGACAGGGGACCAAGCAGTACTTC. V usage is TRBV30 and J usage is TRBJ2-7; 10 nucleotides agree with TRBD1. The V gene's germline CDR1 is GTSNPN and CDR2 SVGIG (reference sequence). The CDR3 runs to 13 residues. Trimming removed 3 bases from V and 8 bases from J; junction bases left unmatched: 7.